One sample yielded the 6 T cell receptor beta chains listed below, sequenced in a study of graft-versus-host responses after intestinal transplantation. The repertoire was sequenced with immunoSEQ multiplex PCR; TCRdb's copy has only in-frame clones and lacks some. This sample carries tens of thousands of clones, approximately 90% of them seen once, and the ten largest clones take approximately 1.5%. The material was PBMCs, obtained 26 days after transplant. The receptors stem from a human patient who received an intestinal transplant, so some T cells may come from the graft donor.

The sample holds a few counts of this clone. V usage is TRBV7-9 and J usage is TRBJ1-5; the D is unclear. This CDR3 is built from 14 residues. The germline CDR1 and CDR2 sequences are SEHNR and FQNEAQ (reference sequence). V dropped 4 bases and J dropped 2 bases, with 9 bases sitting between them. Here the CDR3 reads CASSSSTGNQPQHF. Here the CDR3 DNA reads TGTGCCAGCAGCTCTTCCACGGGCAATCAGCCCCAGCATTTT.

V gene TRBV18 combines with J gene TRBJ1-1; 10 bases are a match to TRBD1. With 0 bases clipped from V and 0 bases from J, the junction kept 4 bases outside the gene matches. The CDR3 runs 17 residues. Per the germline V gene, CDR1 is KGHSH and CDR2 is LQKENI. As DNA, the CDR3 is TGTGCCAGCTCACCACCGTTGACAGGGGGCATGAACACTGAAGCTTTCTTT. This sequence encodes CASSPPLTGGMNTEAFF.

The V gene is TRBV6-4, the J gene TRBJ1-6, with D unclear. V lost 2 bases and J 0 bases, leaving 23 bases between the germline ends. Germline CDR1 MRHNA, CDR2 SNTAGT. This CDR3 is 21 amino acids long. The CDR3 loop is CASSDPRRRQASSSYNSPLHF. The CDR3 DNA reads TGTGCCAGCAGTGACCCCCGGAGGAGGCAAGCCTCGAGCTCCTATAATTCACCCCTCCACTTT.

This clone was seen a single time. The genes are TRBV28 and TRBJ2-7, with D perhaps matching TRBD2 (5 bases). The V end was cut by 2 bases, the J end by 4 bases, with 15 bases between. The CDR3 is 15 residues long. Per the germline V gene, CDR1 is MDHEN and CDR2 is SYDVKM. For the CDR3, the DNA is TGTGCCAGCAGTTTAAGGGCCGACTACGATTACGAGCAGTACTTC. The encoded protein is CASSLRADYDYEQYF.

A single count supports this clone. J is TRBJ1-5 and V is TRBV5-3; no clear D gene. TRBV5-3 is an ORF; its function is uncertain. The CDR3 has 15 residues. Trimming shortened V by 4 bases and J by 0 bases, and 11 bases separated the two germline ends. The CDR3 reads CARSPSGYSNQPQHF. The CDR3 nucleotides are TGTGCCAGAAGCCCGTCGGGGTATAGCAATCAGCCCCAGCATTTT.

V gene TRBV7-9 combines with J gene TRBJ1-5; D is undetermined. This CDR3 has 14 amino acids. Trimming pared 3 bases from V and 0 bases from J, leaving 6 bases between. Germline values: CDR1 SEHNR, CDR2 FQNEAQ (reference sequence). The CDR3 loop reads CASSLTSSNQPQHF. CDR3 DNA sequence: TGTGCCAGCAGCTTGACAAGTAGCAATCAGCCCCAGCATTTT. The complete variable domain, with remaining parts taken from reference TRBV7-9 and TRBJ1-5, reads DTGVSQNPRHKITKRGQNVTFRCDPISEHNRLYWYRQTLGQGPEFLTYFQNEAQLEKSRLLSDRFSAERPKGSFSTLEIQRTEQGDSAMYLCASSLTSSNQPQHFGDGTRLSIL.